The rows below give T cell receptor beta chains drawn from one sample of a study of T cell responses to AZD1222 COVID-19 vaccine. The repertoire was sequenced with immunoSEQ multiplex PCR; TCRdb's copy has only in-frame clones and lacks some. Of tens of thousands of clones in the sample, about 93% were seen once. The sequencing here drew on peripheral blood, taken on day 0 of MenACWY control vaccination. The source of these receptors is an adult in good health. Both conserved end residues are trimmed from each CDR3.

j_call | v_call | cdr3_aa
TRBJ1-4 | TRBV28 | ASSLFRDRGRKLF
TRBJ2-1 | TRBV28 | ASSPGGTSGYNEQF
TRBJ1-2 | TRBV6-2/TRBV6-3 | ASSYLGEANYGYT
TRBJ1-2 | TRBV4-1 | ASSQEMVAGYT
TRBJ2-7 | TRBV6-2/TRBV6-3 | ASSYSGGGYEQY
TRBJ2-7 | TRBV6-5 | ASSFPSGTGVYEQY
TRBJ1-5 | TRBV6-5 | ASKRVPGDDQPQH
TRBJ2-7 | TRBV4-3 | ASSQDWGVGEQY
TRBJ2-7 | TRBV29-1 | SVIGTGAGEQY
TRBJ2-7 | TRBV3-1/TRBV3-2 | ASSQAQGGEQY
TRBJ1-4 | TRBV5-8 | ASSRGGASNEKLF
TRBJ2-7 | TRBV18 | ASSPAGYEQY
TRBJ2-1 | TRBV2 | ASTEHNEQF
TRBJ2-7 | TRBV10-1 | ASSESGTYEQY